The 9 T cell receptor beta chains listed next were all sequenced from one sample in a study of T cells in Graves' hyperthyroidism and ophthalmopathy. Authors of the study amplified TCR beta CDR3 regions from RNA transcripts. First-round RT-PCR of the TCR CDR3 relied on the HTBI primer set. TCRdb redid the calling of the multiplex PCR reads with MiXCR, one entry per CDR3 protein. Among fewer than 550,000 distinct CDR3 sequences, around 14% were seen once, and the ten largest hold around an eighth. Sequenced: blood. These receptors were obtained from a woman younger than 35 with Graves' hyperthyroidism.

This clonotype was seen a handful of times. V is TRBV6-1 and J is TRBJ2-1; perhaps TRBD1 as D (5 bases). CDR1 is MNHNS, CDR2 SASEGT, per germline. Trimming took off 1 base at V and 2 bases at J, with 12 bases between the two ends. This CDR3 comprises 16 residues. CDR3 in amino acids: CASSEEGLVPYNEQFF. The CDR3 DNA follows: TGTGCCAGCAGTGAAGAGGGGCTCGTCCCCTACAATGAGCAGTTCTTC.

This clonotype was detected a few times. The junction does not match germline at one end; this may be a read error. The gene calls are TRBV7-9 and TRBJ2-1; 9 nucleotides match TRBD2. Germline V gene sequence: CDR1 SEHNR, CDR2 FQNEAQ (reference sequence). The CDR3 spans 16 residues. The CDR3 sequence: CASSLATAGGYNEQFF. CDR3 coding DNA: TGTGCCAGCAGCTTAGCAACAGCGGGGGGATACAATGAGCAATTCTTC.

This clonotype was counted ten times or more. The CDR3 DNA reads TGCGCCAGCAGTGACCGCGGGACTAGCGGGAGCAATGAGCAGTTCTTC. Protein product: CASSDRGTSGSNEQFF. This chain connects TRBV10-1 to TRBJ2-1; TRBD2 agrees at 14 bases. Germline V gives CDR1 WNHNN, CDR2 SYGVQD (reference sequence). The CDR3 runs 16 residues. V lost 3 bases to trimming and J lost 6 bases; unmatched junction nucleotides: 4.

This clonotype showed up many times. The rearrangement links TRBV6-1 to TRBJ1-1, with D unresolved. The CDR3 consists of 13 residues. The ends were cut back, 2 bases at V and 1 base at J, with 5 bases in the middle. Germline V gives CDR1 MNHNS, CDR2 SASEGT. CDR3 nucleotides: TGTGCCAGCAGTGAACGTAGGAACACTGAAGCTTTCTTT. Translation: CASSERRNTEAFF.

V and J are TRBV28 and TRBJ2-7, with D tentatively TRBD2 (5 bases). V lost 6 bases, J lost 3 bases, and 18 bases lay in between. CDR1 MDHEN and CDR2 SYDVKM come from the germline V gene. The CDR3 is 15 residues long. The CDR3 here is CASSNDMDSNYEQYF. CDR3 DNA: TGTGCCAGCAGCAACGACATGGACTCCAACTACGAGCAGTACTTC. Based on the CDR3 plus reference TRBV28 and TRBJ2-7, the full variable domain is DVKVTQSSRYLVKRTGEKVFLECVQDMDHENMFWYRQDPGLGLRLIYFSYDVKMKEKGDIPEGYSVSREKKERFSLILESASTNQTSMYLCASSNDMDSNYEQYFGPGTRLTVT.

This clonotype was seen many times. The CDR3 DNA follows: TGTGCCAGCAGTCCTATACAACTGAACACTGAAGCTTTCTTT. Encoded protein: CASSPIQLNTEAFF. This chain links TRBV12-3 or TRBV12-4 with TRBJ1-1, with D unclear. Trimming stripped 5 bases from V and 0 bases from J, with 10 bases between. This CDR3 has 14 amino acids.

This sequence joins TRBV19 and TRBJ1-2; TRBD1 might be the D (6 bases). Germline V gene data show CDR1 as LNHDA and CDR2 as SQIVND (reference sequence). The V end was cut by 8 bases, the J end by 8 bases, with 12 bases between. The CDR3 spans 11 residues. This CDR3 is CASFTGYGYTF. The CDR3 DNA reads TGTGCCAGTTTTACAGGGTACGGCTACACCTTC.

In its sample, this clonotype was seen many times. The rearrangement uses TRBV20-1 and TRBJ1-4; 7 nucleotides match TRBD1. CDR1 is DFQATT, CDR2 SNEGSKA, per germline (reference sequence). J was trimmed by 3 bases and V by 0 bases; bases with no gene match: 10. This CDR3 region has 17 residues. Here the CDR3 reads CSARDSDRAKSNEKLFF. In nucleotides, the CDR3 is TGCAGTGCTAGAGATAGCGACAGGGCGAAGTCTAATGAAAAACTGTTTTTT.

The chain uses TRBV4-1 and TRBJ2-7, with TRBD1 matching over 8 bases. After removal of 4 bases from V and 5 bases from J, the junction contained 7 bases not matched to a gene. The V gene's germline CDR1 is MGHRA and CDR2 YSYEKL. The CDR3 consists of 14 residues. The CDR3 DNA is TGCGCCAGCAGCCTCGGGACAGGCCGGGACGAGCAGTACTTC. Translating gives CASSLGTGRDEQYF.